The source of this TCR beta chain is a study of T cell changes during pregnancy in multiple sclerosis. Profiling relied on immunoSEQ multiplex PCR, and the TCRdb table lists in-frame clones only, not all of them. The sample contains 91,000 or so clones, around 94% of which appear only once. The CDR3 runs to 15 residues. The V gene's germline CDR1 is LGHNA and CDR2 YNFKEQ. V lost 0 bases to trimming and J lost 3 bases, with 12 bases between them. The sequencing used peripheral blood, collected after pregnancy. The sequence was obtained from a female donor with multiple sclerosis, enrolled in a pregnancy study. V usage is TRBV4-2 and J usage is TRBJ2-7, with D possibly being TRBD1 (5 bases). The CDR3 here is CASSQEAQGFYEQYF. In nucleotides, the CDR3 is TGTGCCAGCAGCCAAGAGGCCCAGGGTTTCTACGAGCAGTACTTC.